These 30 T cell receptor beta chains originate from one sample sequenced in a study of PD-L1 blockade in urothelial cancer. The time point here: pretreatment peripheral blood. TCRdb's copy holds only in-frame clones and misses some; the assay was immunoSEQ multiplex PCR. The repertoire consists of fewer than 85,000 clones, with 84% occurring once and the leading ten covering around a tenth. This material consisted of PBMCs, taken around atezolizumab (anti-PD-L1) treatment. The source is a woman in her 70s with urothelial cancer.

There are a few counts of this clone. This chain uses TRBV11-2 with TRBJ2-1, with TRBD2 matching 12 bases. J gave up 9 bases and V 0 bases, and 9 bases lay outside the gene matches. CDR1 is SGHAT and CDR2 is FQNNGV in the germline V gene. This CDR3 has 17 residues. The CDR3 bases are TGTGCCAGCAGCTTAGATGGGGCTAGCGGGGGGGGTGGTGAGCAGTTCTTC. As protein: CASSLDGASGGGGEQFF.

The genes are TRBV28 and TRBJ2-5; TRBD1 matches 10 bases. The CDR3 is made up of 15 amino acids. Germline V lookup: CDR1 MDHEN, CDR2 SYDVKM. J lost 4 bases, V lost 4 bases, and 6 bases had no gene match. DNA of the CDR3: TGTGCCAGCAGTTCGGGACAGGGGCGTGGAGAGACCCAGTACTTC. Protein: CASSSGQGRGETQYF.

The CDR3 bases are TGTGCCACCAGCAGAGATAGGCAGGACATCCAGCAGTTCTTC. Residues: CATSRDRQDIQQFF. The chain recombines TRBV15 with TRBJ2-1; a weak D match, TRBD1 (5 bases). The germline gives CDR1 LNHNV, CDR2 YYDKDF (reference sequence). This CDR3 is built from 14 residues. V dropped 0 bases and J dropped 11 bases, with 14 bases sitting between them. The full variable domain, in which reference TRBV15 and TRBJ2-1 provide the parts outside the CDR3, is DAMVIQNPRYQVTQFGKPVTLSCSQTLNHNVMYWYQQKSSQAPKLLFHYYDKDFNNEADTPDNFQSRRPNTSFCFLDIRSPGLGDTAMYLCATSRDRQDIQQFFGPGTRLTVL.

This rearrangement joins TRBV7-9 to TRBJ1-1, with D unresolved. The germline CDR1 and CDR2 sequences are SEHNR and FQNEAQ (reference sequence). Deletions cut 5 bases from V and 4 bases from J, with 11 bases between. This CDR3 has 13 amino acids. CDR3 amino acids: CASSPSGSTEAFF. The CDR3 DNA sequence: TGTGCCAGCAGCCCGTCAGGATCCACTGAAGCTTTCTTT.

This rearrangement joins TRBV28 to TRBJ2-7; 11 positions match TRBD1. Germline V gives CDR1 MDHEN, CDR2 SYDVKM. V lost 1 base, J lost 3 bases, and 5 bases stayed unmatched. The CDR3 loop spans 16 amino acids. CDR3 nucleotides: TGTGCCAGCAGTTTATCCTACGGGACAGGGGGCTACGAGCAGTACTTC. It encodes CASSLSYGTGGYEQYF.

In this sample, this clone turned up a few times. The chain employs TRBV7-7 and TRBJ2-5; 9 positions match TRBD1. V shed 4 bases and J 4 bases; nucleotides not matched to a gene: 4. This CDR3 has 14 residues. Germline V lookup: CDR1 SSHAT, CDR2 FNYEAQ (reference sequence). DNA of the CDR3: TGTGCCAGCAGCTCGACAGGGGGAGGAGAGACCCAGTACTTC. Protein sequence: CASSSTGGGETQYF.

V and J are TRBV7-7 and TRBJ2-1; TRBD2 matches at 9 bases. V was pared by 5 bases and J by 2 bases, with 13 bases of the junction left unmatched. The CDR3 extends over 18 amino acids. Looked up from germline, CDR1 is SSHAT and CDR2 is FNYEAQ (reference sequence). CDR3 in DNA: TGTGCCAGCAGCAAGGGGCTAGCGGGACGGGGGACCTACAATGAGCAGTTCTTC. This codes for CASSKGLAGRGTYNEQFF.

The J gene is TRBJ1-2, the V gene TRBV7-6; D is unresolved. V lost 1 base, J lost 2 bases, and 11 bases lay in between. CDR1 SGHVS and CDR2 FNYEAQ come from the germline V gene. The CDR3 loop spans 15 amino acids. The CDR3 bases are TGTGCCAGCAGCTTAGTAGCGGACTCAAACTATGGCTACACCTTC. This encodes CASSLVADSNYGYTF.

This clone was seen only once. CDR3 in amino acids: CAISSTDRGLGNIQYF. CDR3 DNA sequence: TGTGCCATCAGTTCAACGGACAGGGGTTTAGGAAACATTCAGTACTTC. V gene TRBV10-3 combines with J gene TRBJ2-4, with TRBD1 identical over 9 bases. The ends lost 5 bases at V and 6 bases at J; junction bases unmatched: 11. CDR1 and CDR2 (germline): ENHRY, SYGVKD. The length of the CDR3 is 16 residues.

The chain couples TRBV6-6 to TRBJ1-1, with TRBD1 matching over 8 bases. V dropped 7 bases and J dropped 1; count of bases not matched to a gene: 11. Germline V lookup: CDR1 MNHNY, CDR2 SVGAGI (reference sequence). This CDR3 has 16 residues. This chain's CDR3 is CASTTPTGAWNTEAFF. The CDR3 DNA sequence: TGTGCCAGCACCACACCGACAGGGGCCTGGAACACTGAAGCTTTCTTT.

The chain combines TRBV5-1 with TRBJ2-3; TRBD2 agrees at 9 bases. Germline lookup yields CDR1 SGHRS and CDR2 YFSETQ. The CDR3 is made up of 16 amino acids. With V trimmed by 0 bases and J by 2 bases, 4 bases remained unmatched. The CDR3 bases are TGCGCCAGCAGCTTGGCGCTAGCGGGATCCACAGATACGCAGTATTTT. It codes for CASSLALAGSTDTQYF.

CDR3 sequence: CASSVQGRGNTEAFF. Here the CDR3 DNA reads TGCGCCAGCAGCGTGCAAGGGAGAGGGAACACTGAAGCTTTCTTT. The chain recombines TRBV5-1 with TRBJ1-1; no clear D gene. V was clipped by 4 bases and J by 1 base, with 14 bases between them. The CDR3 is 15 residues long. Germline V gives CDR1 SGHRS, CDR2 YFSETQ.

The chain employs TRBV2 and TRBJ2-3; D unclear. This CDR3 region has 12 residues. CDR1 and CDR2 (germline): SNHLY, FYNNEI. Trimming cost V 8 bases and J 2 bases, with 8 bases left between them. The CDR3 DNA is TGTGCCAGCTCTGCGGCCACAGATACGCAGTATTTT. Protein sequence: CASSAATDTQYF.

This chain connects TRBV7-9 to TRBJ2-1, with D maybe TRBD1 (6 bases). Germline-derived CDR1 and CDR2 are SEHNR and FQNEAQ (reference sequence). The V end lost 2 bases, the J end lost 7 bases, and 18 bases lay between the germline ends. This CDR3 region has 16 residues. CDR3 residues: CASSLLSLGANNEQFF. CDR3 bases: TGTGCCAGCAGCTTATTGAGTCTGGGGGCTAATAATGAGCAGTTCTTC.

The chain joins TRBV7-9 to TRBJ2-1, with 12 bases identical to TRBD2. Germline V gene sequence: CDR1 SEHNR, CDR2 FQNEAQ (reference sequence). V shed 6 bases and J 4 bases; nucleotides not matched to a gene: 16. The CDR3 sequence is 19 residues long. The CDR3 DNA sequence: TGTGCCAGCAGTATTGGACTAGCGGGGACGTTAATCAAATACAATGAGCAGTTCTTC. Translation gives CASSIGLAGTLIKYNEQFF. Filled out from reference TRBV7-9 and TRBJ2-1, the complete variable domain reads DTGVSQNPRHKITKRGQNVTFRCDPISEHNRLYWYRQTLGQGPEFLTYFQNEAQLEKSRLLSDRFSAERPKGSFSTLEIQRTEQGDSAMYLCASSIGLAGTLIKYNEQFFGPGTRLTVL.

The chain joins TRBV6-5 to TRBJ1-1; tentative D call: TRBD1 (6 bases). This CDR3 has 13 residues. Germline V CDR1 and CDR2: MNHEY, SVGAGI. V was clipped by 6 bases and J by 3 bases, with 11 bases between them. CDR3 sequence (DNA): TGTGCCAGCAGCTCAGGGGAATACACTGAAGCTTTCTTT. Translated, it gives CASSSGEYTEAFF.

The V and J genes are TRBV10-3 and TRBJ2-3, with D possibly matching TRBD1 (6 bases). The V end was cut by 5 bases, the J end by 2 bases, with 17 bases between. CDR1 is ENHRY, CDR2 SYGVKD, per germline. The CDR3 extends over 16 amino acids. CDR3 loop: CAISPGQGASTDTQYF. The DNA of the CDR3 is TGTGCCATCAGTCCGGGACAAGGGGCCTCCACAGATACGCAGTATTTT.

The CDR3 protein is CSVRQRRYEQYF. In nucleotides, the CDR3 is TGCAGCGTCCGACAGAGACGCTACGAGCAGTACTTC. The rearrangement joins TRBV29-1 to TRBJ2-7, with D perhaps matching TRBD1 (5 bases). In germline, CDR1 is SQVTM, CDR2 ANQGSEA. CDR3 size: 12 residues. Trimming took off 6 bases at V and 3 bases at J, with 12 bases between the two ends.

The chain is built from TRBV11-3 and TRBJ1-1; TRBD1 might be the D (5 bases). The germline gives CDR1 SGHNT, CDR2 YENEEA. This CDR3 has 13 residues. V lost 5 bases and J lost 5, with 12 bases in between. For the CDR3, the DNA is TGTGCCAGCAGCCCGATGGGGGGAACTGAAGCTTTCTTT. Its protein is CASSPMGGTEAFF.

J is TRBJ1-5 and V is TRBV7-8; D perhaps matches TRBD1 (6 bases). The V end was cut by 4 bases, the J end by 3 bases, with 13 bases between. This CDR3 has 15 residues. Germline values: CDR1 SGHVS, CDR2 FQNEAQ. This chain's CDR3 is CASSSRGGVNQPQHF. The CDR3 nucleotides are TGTGCCAGCAGCTCCAGAGGGGGTGTCAATCAGCCCCAGCATTTT.

The rearrangement links TRBV6-1 to TRBJ2-1; 10 positions agree with TRBD2. This CDR3 has 16 amino acids. Germline loops: CDR1 MNHNS, CDR2 SASEGT. J was trimmed by 4 bases and V by 4 bases; bases with no gene match: 7. This CDR3 is CASSGGLAGAYNEQFF. CDR3 coding DNA: TGTGCCAGCAGTGGGGGCCTAGCGGGAGCGTACAATGAGCAGTTCTTC.

This chain uses TRBV2 with TRBJ1-2, with 7 positions matching TRBD1. CDR1 SNHLY and CDR2 FYNNEI come from the germline V gene. This CDR3 comprises 16 residues. The ends lost 9 bases at V and 0 bases at J; junction bases unmatched: 13. The DNA for the CDR3 is TGTGCCAGTCAGTCGGGACAGCGGACCTCTAACTATGGCTACACCTTC. Amino acid sequence: CASQSGQRTSNYGYTF.

V is TRBV4-2 and J is TRBJ1-3, with D unresolved. The V gene lost 1 base and the J gene lost 0 bases, with 4 bases spanning the gap. Germline V gives CDR1 LGHNA, CDR2 YNFKEQ. This CDR3 is 14 amino acids long. The CDR3 here is CASSQVSSGNTIYF. The CDR3 coding sequence is TGTGCCAGCAGCCAAGTTAGCTCTGGAAACACCATATATTTT.

The V call is TRBV5-1, the J call TRBJ2-3; TRBD2 aligns across 11 bases. The CDR3 is made up of 17 amino acids. Germline V lookup: CDR1 SGHRS, CDR2 YFSETQ. After removal of 0 bases from V and 1 base from J, the junction contained 4 bases not matched to a gene. In nucleotides, the CDR3 is TGCGCCAGCAGCTTGGGGGCTAGCGGGGGGCGCACAGATACGCAGTATTTT. Amino acids: CASSLGASGGRTDTQYF.

The chain links TRBV4-1 to TRBJ1-4; tentatively, D is TRBD1 (6 bases). Per the germline V gene, CDR1 is MGHRA and CDR2 is YSYEKL. V lost 1 base and J lost 5, with 23 bases in between. This CDR3 comprises 19 residues. This CDR3 is CASSQVLVGGHSLNEKLFF. CDR3 coding DNA: TGCGCCAGCAGCCAAGTTTTAGTGGGGGGGCACTCCCTCAATGAAAAACTGTTTTTT.

The chain carries TRBV6-6 and TRBJ2-3, with 8 bases matching TRBD2. The CDR3 sequence is 16 residues long. The junction had 10 bases not matched to a gene; V was cut back by 6 bases and J by 2 bases. CDR1 MNHNY and CDR2 SVGAGI come from the germline V gene (reference sequence). In DNA, the CDR3 is TGTGCCAGCAGCCACCAGGGTAGCGGGAACACAGATACGCAGTATTTT. Its protein is CASSHQGSGNTDTQYF.

In nucleotides, the CDR3 is TGTGCCAGCAGCTTTGGGGGGAACTACAATGAGCAGTTCTTC. It codes for CASSFGGNYNEQFF. The gene calls are TRBV7-9 and TRBJ2-1; a possible D gene is TRBD2 (6 bases). CDR1 SEHNR and CDR2 FQNEAQ come from the germline V gene (reference sequence). This CDR3 has 14 amino acids. Trimming stripped 3 bases from V and 3 bases from J, with 9 bases between.

The rearrangement links TRBV9 to TRBJ2-1; perhaps TRBD2 as D (5 bases). V was trimmed by 0 bases and J by 0 bases, leaving 10 bases between them. Germline V gene lookup returns CDR1 SGDLS and CDR2 YYNGEE. This CDR3 comprises 16 residues. The CDR3 DNA follows: TGTGCCAGCAGCGTAGTGTCGGGAAGCTCCTACAATGAGCAGTTCTTC. Translated, it gives CASSVVSGSSYNEQFF.

The chain recombines TRBV28 with TRBJ2-2; 7 bases fit TRBD1. Trimming at V came to 2 bases and at J to 3 bases, leaving 6 bases not matched to a gene. CDR1 is MDHEN, CDR2 SYDVKM, per germline. The CDR3 runs 16 residues. The CDR3 nucleotides read TGTGCCAGCAGTTTAGGTCTGGGACAGTACACCGGGGAGCTGTTTTTT. This sequence encodes CASSLGLGQYTGELFF.

V usage is TRBV19 and J usage is TRBJ1-6; 8 bases agree with TRBD1. Germline CDR1 and CDR2: LNHDA and SQIVND (reference sequence). CDR3 length: 15 residues. The V and J ends lost 6 bases and 9 bases, in that order; junction bases with no gene match: 10. The CDR3 loop reads CASSPRGQGLSPLHF. For the CDR3, the DNA is TGTGCCAGTAGCCCACGCGGACAGGGACTTTCACCCCTCCACTTT.